The present T cell receptor (beta chain) was sequenced within a study of T cell responses to AZD1222 COVID-19 vaccine. Note on this clone: What it recognizes is unknown.

Analyses pooled second doses at about 4 or about 12 weeks. This CDR3 is 19 amino acids long. Germline CDR1 MDHEN, CDR2 SYDVKM. V shed 0 bases, J shed 0 bases, and the junction held 13 bases outside the gene matches. Study-wide findings and caveats: White British donors predominated, females outnumbered males, and clonal diversity was possibly underestimated. Spike-specific TCR repertoires showed rising breadth and depth after two AZD1222 doses. Repertoire collection took place solely once the T cell response had peaked.

Method: immunoSEQ multiplex PCR; TCRdb's copy keeps in-frame clones and lacks some. The sample carries approximately 270,000 clones, about 94% recorded once. The rearrangement links TRBV28 to TRBJ2-7; TRBD1 matches at 8 bases. The TCR originated in an adult who received the AZD1222 COVID-19 vaccine. Source: peripheral blood, taken 28 days after the second AZD1222 dose. The CDR3 DNA reads TGTGCCAGCAGTTTATGGCAAGGCAGGGGGCGGTTAGGCTCCTACGAGCAGTACTTC. This codes for CASSLWQGRGRLGSYEQYF.